This entry lists 28 T cell receptor beta chains sequenced from one sample in a study of T cells after yellow fever vaccination. TCRdb analysed the 5' RACE reads with MiXCR anew, one entry per CDR3 protein. This sample yields about 630,000 distinct CDR3 sequences, of which 12% are seen a single time; under 15% belongs to the top ten. The material sequenced was PBMCs, taken on the day of the yellow fever booster vaccination. These receptor sequences come from a man aged 30 to 39 who received the YFV17D yellow fever vaccine.

The V call is TRBV4-3, the J call TRBJ2-1; 11 positions match TRBD1. From germline, CDR1 is LGHNA and CDR2 YSLEER. With 5 bases clipped from V and 5 bases from J, the junction kept 5 bases outside the gene matches. This CDR3 has 15 amino acids. The CDR3 spells CASSSGQGANNEQFF. CDR3 nucleotides: TGCGCCAGCAGCTCCGGACAGGGGGCTAACAATGAGCAGTTCTTC.

This sequence joins TRBV28 and TRBJ2-4; a weak D match, TRBD2 (5 bases). Per germline, CDR1 MDHEN and CDR2 SYDVKM. Between the trimmed V and J ends, which lost 3 bases and 6 bases, there was a span of 15 bases. The CDR3 length is 15 residues. This CDR3 reads CASSFPGYGINIQYF. CDR3 nucleotides: TGTGCCAGCAGTTTTCCAGGTTACGGGATAAACATTCAGTACTTC.

This clonotype was seen a few times. The rearrangement joins TRBV29-1 to TRBJ1-3; D remains ambiguous. V gave up 4 bases and J gave up 4 bases, with 11 bases separating them. The germline CDR1 and CDR2 sequences are SQVTM and ANQGSEA. The CDR3 sequence is 13 residues long. The DNA for the CDR3 is TGCAGCGTTGGGCTGGGTTCAGGAAACACCATATATTTT. Protein product: CSVGLGSGNTIYF.

This clonotype was seen more than once but under ten times. V and J are TRBV5-1 and TRBJ2-7; TRBD2 matches 8 bases. Per germline, CDR1 SGHRS and CDR2 YFSETQ. The CDR3 is 17 residues long. Trimming took 4 bases from V and 4 from J; bases not matched to a gene: 16. CDR3: CASSRTDSIAGLYEQYF. The DNA of the CDR3 is TGCGCCAGCAGCCGGACAGACTCGATAGCGGGATTATACGAGCAGTACTTC. Using reference TRBV5-1 and TRBJ2-7 for the parts outside the CDR3, the full variable domain is KAGVTQTPRYLIKTRGQQVTLSCSPISGHRSVSWYQQTPGQGLQFLFEYFSETQRNKGNFPGRFSGRQFSNSRSEMNVSTLELGDSALYLCASSRTDSIAGLYEQYFGPGTRLTVT.

The chain uses TRBV5-4 and TRBJ2-1; 7 bases align to TRBD2. The J segment lost 1 base and the V segment lost 6 bases, leaving 7 bases of the junction unmatched. CDR1 is SGHNT and CDR2 is YYREEE in the germline V gene (reference sequence). CDR3 length: 15 amino acids. The CDR3 DNA reads as TGTGCCAGCAATTTGGCGGGAGCATCCTACAATGAGCAGTTCTTC. As protein: CASNLAGASYNEQFF. The variable domain in full, with the rest retrieved from reference TRBV5-4 and TRBJ2-1, is ETGVTQSPTHLIKTRGQQVTLRCSSQSGHNTVSWYQQALGQGPQFIFQYYREEENGRGNFPPRFSGLQFPNYSSELNVNALELDDSALYLCASNLAGASYNEQFFGPGTRLTVL.

This clonotype was recorded a few times. CDR3 coding DNA: TGTGCCAGCAGCTTAGAGGATTACACTAGGGACTCTCGAGAGACCCAGTACTTC. This codes for CASSLEDYTRDSRETQYF. The J gene is TRBJ2-5, the V gene TRBV11-2; D perhaps matches TRBD2 (6 bases). Trimming stripped 0 bases from V and 4 bases from J, with 21 bases between. This CDR3 is 18 amino acids long. Germline loops: CDR1 SGHAT, CDR2 FQNNGV.

This clonotype was picked up a small number of times. The rearrangement links TRBV6-5 to TRBJ2-7; 8 nucleotides align to TRBD1. Germline V gene sequence: CDR1 MNHEY, CDR2 SVGAGI. CDR3 length equals 11 residues. V lost 7 bases and J lost 5; bases outside the gene matches: 1. CDR3 sequence reads: CASTGGDEQYF. Written as DNA, the CDR3 is TGTGCCAGCACAGGGGGCGACGAGCAGTACTTC.

The chain uses TRBV3-1 and TRBJ2-1; 12 bases line up with TRBD2. Germline V gives CDR1 LGHDT, CDR2 YNNKEL (reference sequence). Trimming at V came to 1 base and at J to 6 bases, leaving 4 bases not matched to a gene. The CDR3 totals 16 residues. The chain's CDR3 is CASSQAGLAGFNEQFF. As DNA, the CDR3 is TGTGCCAGCAGCCAAGCGGGACTAGCGGGTTTCAATGAGCAGTTCTTC.

This chain connects TRBV14 to TRBJ2-1; the match to TRBD1 covers 9 bases. The CDR3 is 15 residues long. The V segment lost 4 bases and the J segment 4 bases; nucleotides outside the gene matches: 5. The germline gives CDR1 SGHDN, CDR2 FVKESK. CDR3 sequence (DNA): TGTGCCAGCAGCCGCGGGGACAGGGTTTACAATGAGCAGTTCTTC. It is translated as CASSRGDRVYNEQFF.

CDR3 sequence (DNA): TGCTGTGGGGTATGGAGGGCCTTGGGAGATACGCAGTATTTT. Its translation: CCGVWRALGDTQYF. The chain has TRBV29-1 and TRBJ2-3; a weak D match, TRBD2 (6 bases). This CDR3 is 14 amino acids long. CDR1 and CDR2 (germline): SQVTM, ANQGSEA.

Ten or more counts support this clonotype. The chain employs TRBV7-2 and TRBJ2-5; 7 positions agree with TRBD2. Unmatched junction bases numbered 2, after V lost 6 bases and J lost 7 bases. CDR3 size: 11 residues. Germline V CDR1 and CDR2: SGHTA, FQGNSA. The CDR3 sequence is CASRGGGTQYF. In DNA, the CDR3 is TGTGCCAGCAGGGGGGGGGGGACCCAGTACTTC.

This clonotype has a handful of counts. The chain combines TRBV7-9 with TRBJ2-5; 8 nucleotides match TRBD1. The CDR3 consists of 16 residues. The junction had 11 bases not matched to a gene; V was cut back by 6 bases and J by 2 bases. Germline CDR1 SEHNR, CDR2 FQNEAQ (reference sequence). The CDR3 sequence is CASRATGVGPQETQYF. CDR3 in DNA: TGTGCCAGCAGGGCGACAGGGGTTGGCCCTCAAGAGACCCAGTACTTC. The full variable domain, in which reference TRBV7-9 and TRBJ2-5 provide the parts outside the CDR3, is DTGVSQNPRHKITKRGQNVTFRCDPISEHNRLYWYRQTLGQGPEFLTYFQNEAQLEKSRLLSDRFSAERPKGSFSTLEIQRTEQGDSAMYLCASRATGVGPQETQYFGPGTRLLVL.

In DNA form, the CDR3 reads TGCAGTGGGGGCCTGGGAGGCACAGATACGCAGTATTTT. Amino acids: CSGGLGGTDTQYF. The chain links TRBV20-1 to TRBJ2-3; perhaps D is TRBD1 or TRBD2 (5 bases each). V was clipped by 7 bases and J by 1 base, with 12 bases between them. The CDR3 runs 13 residues. CDR1 and CDR2 from the germline V gene are DFQATT and SNEGSKA (reference sequence).

This clonotype was observed a handful of times. The V gene is TRBV15, the J gene TRBJ2-2; TRBD2 matches at 11 bases. This CDR3 region has 15 residues. The V segment lost 10 bases and the J segment 3 bases; nucleotides outside the gene matches: 7. Germline V lookup: CDR1 LNHNV, CDR2 YYDKDF (reference sequence). CDR3 loop: CASRLAGKHTGELFF. The CDR3 nucleotides are TGTGCCAGCAGACTAGCGGGAAAACACACCGGGGAGCTGTTTTTT.

The CDR3 reads CASSWEFEETQYF. As DNA, the CDR3 is TGTGCCAGCAGTTGGGAGTTCGAAGAGACCCAGTACTTC. The J gene is TRBJ2-5, the V gene TRBV13, with D maybe TRBD2 (5 bases). Germline V lookup: CDR1 PRHDT, CDR2 FYEKMQ (reference sequence). Trimming took 6 bases from V and 3 from J, leaving 11 bases between them. This CDR3 has 13 amino acids.

This clonotype showed up just a few times. The chain joins TRBV12-3 or TRBV12-4 to TRBJ1-4, with 10 bases aligning to TRBD1. The ends lost 6 bases at V and 11 bases at J; junction bases unmatched: 9. This CDR3 region has 14 residues. CDR3 nucleotides: TGTGCCAGCAGCACCGGGACAGGGGACGGCAAACTGTTTTTT. Encoded protein: CASSTGTGDGKLFF.

This clonotype showed up many times. The chain carries TRBV20-1 and TRBJ2-1, with TRBD2 identical over 11 bases. The CDR3 is 16 residues long. Looked up from germline, CDR1 is DFQATT and CDR2 is SNEGSKA (reference sequence). Trimming at V came to 5 bases and at J to 6 bases, leaving 12 bases not matched to a gene. CDR3 amino acids: CSALRLAGSVGNEQFF. Here the CDR3 DNA reads TGCAGTGCTCTAAGACTAGCGGGATCGGTTGGCAATGAGCAGTTCTTC.

J is TRBJ2-3 and V is TRBV21-1. TRBV21-1 is given as a pseudogene. The CDR3 is made up of 12 amino acids. The CDR3: CASRVYTDTQYF. DNA of the CDR3: TGTGCCAGCAGAGTTTACACAGATACGCAGTATTTT.

V usage is TRBV29-1 and J usage is TRBJ1-5; TRBD1 is a possible D gene (5 bases). The CDR3 contains 13 residues. The germline gives CDR1 SQVTM, CDR2 ANQGSEA. The V end lost 7 bases, the J end lost 1 base, and 11 bases lay between the germline ends. The CDR3 sequence is CSATGGSNQPQHF. CDR3 nucleotides: TGCAGCGCCACGGGGGGAAGCAATCAGCCCCAGCATTTT.

A word on this clonotype: A junction end diverges from the germline sequence, so it may reflect a read error. The gene calls are TRBV30 and TRBJ2-1; 12 bases are shared with TRBD2. Looked up from germline, CDR1 is GTSNPN and CDR2 is SVGIG (reference sequence). This CDR3 has 18 amino acids. CDR3 DNA: TGTGCCTGGAGTCCAAACCTGGCTAGCGGGAGGGGGTGGAATGTGCAGTTCTTC. Residues: CAWSPNLASGRGWNVQFF.

The chain uses TRBV28 and TRBJ2-7, with TRBD1 matching over 9 bases. J lost 0 bases, V lost 4 bases, and 16 bases had no gene match. Germline V gene sequence: CDR1 MDHEN, CDR2 SYDVKM. The CDR3 totals 19 residues. The CDR3 protein is CASSSGTGWTGTNSYEQYF. The CDR3 region has the DNA TGTGCCAGCAGTTCCGGGACAGGGTGGACCGGGACCAACTCCTACGAGCAGTACTTC.

The chain employs TRBV30 and TRBJ1-1; TRBD1 agrees at 8 bases. V dropped 5 bases and J dropped 10; count of bases not matched to a gene: 3. Looked up from germline, CDR1 is GTSNPN and CDR2 is SVGIG (reference sequence). This CDR3 region has 10 residues. This CDR3 reads CAWGQGGAFF. The DNA for the CDR3 is TGTGCCTGGGGACAGGGAGGAGCTTTCTTT.

The rearrangement joins TRBV20-1 to TRBJ2-3; D uncertain. Per the germline V gene, CDR1 is DFQATT and CDR2 is SNEGSKA (reference sequence). The CDR3 has 14 amino acids. Trimming stripped 6 bases from V and 5 bases from J, with 18 bases between. The CDR3 here is CSAAPAEMRDTQYF. In nucleotides, the CDR3 is TGCAGTGCAGCGCCCGCGGAGATGAGAGATACGCAGTATTTT.

The V call is TRBV6-1, the J call TRBJ2-7, with D possibly being TRBD1 (5 bases). V was clipped by 7 bases and J by 6 bases, with 22 bases between them. Germline V gene sequence: CDR1 MNHNS, CDR2 SASEGT. CDR3 length: 15 amino acids. The CDR3 sequence: CASTNSGSLRGEQYF. CDR3 nucleotide sequence: TGTGCCAGCACCAACTCAGGGTCCCTCCGCGGCGAGCAGTACTTC.

The chain is built from TRBV10-3 and TRBJ2-3; D gene ambiguous. The germline V gene encodes CDR1 ENHRY and CDR2 SYGVKD. The CDR3 extends over 14 amino acids. V was shortened by 0 bases and J by 2 bases, with 6 bases between the two germline ends. CDR3 amino acids: CAISESGNTDTQYF. The DNA for the CDR3 is TGTGCCATCAGTGAGTCAGGCAACACAGATACGCAGTATTTT.

Only a few counts were recorded for this clonotype. This rearrangement joins TRBV28 to TRBJ2-5; TRBD1 agrees at 8 bases. With 10 bases clipped from V and 1 base from J, the junction kept 2 bases outside the gene matches. In germline, CDR1 is MDHEN, CDR2 SYDVKM. The CDR3 covers 12 residues. This CDR3 reads CAIDRGQETQYF. The CDR3 coding sequence is TGTGCCATCGACAGGGGCCAAGAGACCCAGTACTTC.

This clonotype showed up just a few times. The rearrangement joins TRBV11-2 to TRBJ2-1; tentatively, D is TRBD2 (6 bases). V lost 5 bases to trimming and J lost 4 bases, with 27 bases between them. This CDR3 spans 19 amino acids. Germline V gene lookup returns CDR1 SGHAT and CDR2 FQNNGV. In nucleotides, the CDR3 is TGTGCCAGCAGCCCCCCACCCGCTGCGGGGAGCGGGCGATACAATGAGCAGTTCTTC. As protein: CASSPPPAAGSGRYNEQFF.

This clonotype was seen a handful of times. The chain carries TRBV6-2 or TRBV6-3 and TRBJ2-7; no clear D. In germline, CDR1 is MNHEY, CDR2 SVGEGT. CDR3 length equals 15 residues. Trimming stripped 6 bases from V and 1 base from J, with 16 bases between. The CDR3 sequence is CASRSRVGGSYEQYF. CDR3 nucleotides: TGTGCCAGCAGATCCCGGGTAGGCGGATCCTACGAGCAGTACTTC.